The following is a T cell receptor beta chain sequence with its context. Its antigen remains unidentified. Base qualities are not recorded, but no much larger clone differs from it by a single base. The data belong to a study of CD8 T cells in Susac syndrome (dated by TCRdb to the late 2010s). Regarding the study in general: Repertoire sequencing was used to test whether CD8+ T cell activation and differentiation in Susac syndrome was antigen driven. The clonality of the CD8+ T cell repertoire was compared across over 9 healthy donors, around 14 Susac syndrome patients and around 16 multiple sclerosis patients. Overall results and qualifications from the work: The study acknowledged that relatively few individuals were included in the TCR sequencing and HLA analysis.

Deletion took 0 bases off V and 5 bases off J, with a span of 10 bases between the germline ends. The CDR3 contains 14 residues, cysteine and phenylalanine counted. Here the CDR3 DNA is all that survives: 42 bases in frame from base 1. CDR1 and CDR2 (SGHDN, FVKESK) derive from the germline V gene. Peripheral blood CD8+ and CD4+ T cells from healthy donors, Susac syndrome patients and multiple sclerosis patients were profiled by high-throughput TCR beta sequencing. Multiple sclerosis controls were treatment-naive patients with stable or active relapsing-remitting disease fulfilling revised McDonald criteria. Bulk CD8+ and CD4+ T cells were purified magnetically by negative isolation, whereas CD8+ TEMRA cells were enriched by FACS. Blood was drawn into EDTA tubes, processed within 24 hours, and PBMCs were isolated by density gradient centrifugation. PBMCs intended for TCR sequencing were cryopreserved in liquid nitrogen and were subsequently thawed in a 37 degrees C water bath. The sorted or isolated CD4+, CD8+ and CD8+ TEMRA cells reached a purity of at least 90%.

RNA was extracted using the RNeasy kit, and about 0.5 to 1 ug of the RNA was reverse transcribed with random hexamers. The immunoSEQ multiplex PCR assay, which covers 54 Vbeta and 13 Jbeta segments, was used to amplify TCR beta CDR3 regions. PCR amplification bias was corrected by using a synthetic template baseline for primer optimization and computational correction. The source study handled its data this way. Reads were assigned to V, D and J genes according to IMGT and analyzed in immunoSEQ Analyzer, with only productive sequences retained. To calculate clonality, Shannon entropy was normalized by log2 of the number of productive unique sequences and then subtracted from one. Public and private clones were assessed among the 100 most prevalent clones of each patient and control. A clone was defined as Susac-specific if it was absent from the healthy and MS cohorts, from some 1,100 published viral clones and from other ImmuneACCESS disease sequences. TCRdb passed the public sequencing reads through fastp at Q25 and MiXCR, retaining productive beta sequences. Merged by CDR3 protein, the rows form single entries marked with the most common genes and DNA. The V and J calls, along with clone size, are taken from TCRdb and not from the paper's own processing. This sample holds 400,000 to 550,000 distinct CDR3 sequences; 75% to 90% were observed only once. Of the sample, 0.09% to 0.15% falls within the top ten clones.

Source material: CD8+ T cells from PBMCs. The receptor's source is a human donor with multiple sclerosis. Recombination joined TRBV14 with TRBJ2-5; the D gene is not confidently resolved. The CDR3 protein is CASSQDLGWETQYF. The bases read TGTGCCAGCAGCCAAGACTTGGGCTGGGAGACCCAGTACTTC. The variable domain in full, with residues beyond the CDR3 obtained from the reference TRBV14 and TRBJ2-5 genes, is EAGVTQFPSHSVIEKGQTVTLRCDPISGHDNLYWYRRVMGKEIKFLLHFVKESKQDESGMPNNRFLAERTGGTYSTLKVQPAELEDSGVYFCASSQDLGWETQYFGPGTRLLVL.